The entry below describes one T cell receptor beta chain. Its antigen is not identified. These data belong to a study of T cell responses to AZD1222 COVID-19 vaccine. Study results and limitations: Reportedly, nearly half the spike-specific TCRs target unmutated variant regions. Across the whole spike, CD4 TCRs peaked at regions 160-218 and 743-854.

The CDR3 has 13 amino acids. Trimming took off 2 bases at V and 7 bases at J, with 10 bases between the two ends. Per the germline V gene, CDR1 is SGHRS and CDR2 is YFSETQ. This table comes from immunoSEQ multiplex PCR, and its TCRdb copy is limited to in-frame clones, with some not included. This repertoire shows around 150,000 clones, about 89% found once; its top ten account for 7.5%. The chain combines TRBV5-1 with TRBJ2-1, with D possibly matching TRBD1 (6 bases). This TCR derives from an adult who received the MenACWY meningococcal vaccine as a control. Specimen: peripheral blood, collected 28 days after the second dose of the MenACWY control vaccine. The CDR3 reads CASSFGTKNEQFF. DNA for the CDR3: TGCGCCAGCAGCTTTGGGACAAAGAATGAGCAGTTCTTC.